One and the same sample provided the 8 T cell receptor beta chains below, sequenced in a study of blood T cell repertoires in COVID-19. The data were produced by immunoSEQ multiplex PCR, yet TCRdb's version contains in-frame clones alone and is incomplete. The repertoire holds 120,000 or so clones, about 70% seen once, with approximately 2% in the top ten. Source material: peripheral blood. The receptors derive from a woman between 65 and 79 years old with acute or convalescent COVID-19.

This chain uses TRBV5-4 with TRBJ1-2; 10 nucleotides line up with TRBD1. The CDR3 sequence is 15 residues long. Germline V gene lookup returns CDR1 SGHNT and CDR2 YYREEE (reference sequence). V gave up 0 bases and J gave up 4 bases; unmatched junction bases: 3. The CDR3 loop reads CASSLAGTGAYGYTF. For the CDR3, the DNA is TGTGCCAGCAGCTTGGCCGGGACAGGGGCCTATGGCTACACCTTC.

The V and J genes are TRBV9 and TRBJ2-2; 10 bases fit TRBD1. Germline loops: CDR1 SGDLS, CDR2 YYNGEE. V shed 4 bases and J 7 bases; nucleotides not matched to a gene: 7. CDR3 length equals 15 residues. DNA of the CDR3: TGTGCCAGCAGCCTCCGGGACAGGGGAATCGGGGAGCTGTTTTTT. This codes for CASSLRDRGIGELFF.

The V and J genes are TRBV6-6 and TRBJ2-7; the D gene is possibly TRBD1 (9 bases). V gave up 7 bases and J gave up 5 bases, with 18 bases separating them. The germline V gene has CDR1 MNHNY and CDR2 SVGAGI (reference sequence). The CDR3 has 14 residues. In DNA form, the CDR3 reads TGTGCCAGCACCCGGGAGGGACAGGGAGACGAGCAGTACTTC. Residues: CASTREGQGDEQYF.

This clone was detected only a few times. The CDR3 DNA sequence: TGTGCCAGCAGTGCGCGCAGGGGGAATGGCTACACCTTC. Amino acids: CASSARRGNGYTF. The genes are TRBV6-4 and TRBJ1-2; 7 bases map to TRBD1. This CDR3 is 13 amino acids long. V gave up 4 bases and J gave up 6 bases; unmatched junction bases: 5. Per the germline V gene, CDR1 is MRHNA and CDR2 is SNTAGT.

The genes are TRBV19 and TRBJ1-5, with TRBD1 identical over 8 bases. Germline V lookup: CDR1 LNHDA, CDR2 SQIVND (reference sequence). The CDR3 is made up of 16 amino acids. J was trimmed by 4 bases and V by 6 bases; bases with no gene match: 11. CDR3 loop: CASRLTGAPINQPQHF. In DNA form, the CDR3 reads TGTGCCAGTAGGCTGACAGGGGCCCCGATAAATCAGCCCCAGCATTTT.

The V and J genes are TRBV12-5 and TRBJ2-7; no clear D. CDR1 and CDR2 from the germline V gene are LGHNT and FRNRAP. The CDR3 runs to 13 residues. Trimming cost V 6 bases and J 3 bases, with 12 bases left between them. CDR3: CASGETAFYEQYF. The CDR3, as DNA: TGTGCTAGTGGGGAGACGGCGTTCTACGAGCAGTACTTC. The variable domain in full, completed from reference TRBV12-5 and TRBJ2-7, reads DARVTQTPRHKVTEMGQEVTMRCQPILGHNTVFWYRQTMMQGLELLAYFRNRAPLDDSGMPKDRFSAEMPDATLATLKIQPSEPRDSAVYFCASGETAFYEQYFGPGTRLTVT.

The chain is built from TRBV7-9 and TRBJ1-4; no firm D call. From germline, CDR1 is SEHNR and CDR2 FQNEAQ (reference sequence). The germline V and J ends were trimmed by 5 bases and 8 bases, with 12 bases remaining between them. There are 13 residues in the CDR3. The CDR3 spells CASSPWQVEKLFF. The CDR3 DNA follows: TGTGCCAGCAGCCCCTGGCAGGTCGAAAAACTGTTTTTT.

The V call is TRBV5-1, the J call TRBJ2-3; 11 nucleotides match TRBD2. V was pared by 1 base and J by 1 base, with 5 bases of the junction left unmatched. This CDR3 is 17 amino acids long. CDR1 and CDR2 from the germline V gene are SGHRS and YFSETQ. CDR3 sequence: CASSLWPGLAGTDTQYF. DNA of the CDR3: TGCGCCAGCAGCTTGTGGCCGGGACTAGCGGGCACAGATACGCAGTATTTT.